The 23 T cell receptor beta chains reported below all come from one sample, sequenced in a study of shared clonotypes between healthy human individuals. TCRdb's table, derived via immunoSEQ multiplex PCR, lists solely in-frame clones and lacks some. The profile shows about 460,000 clones, over 60% of them singletons. The sample comprised PBMCs. The source of these receptors is a woman in her thirties or forties in good health. Some clones in this sample may be carry-over from other donors' samples.

The chain joins TRBV5-4 to TRBJ1-4; D is ambiguous. CDR3 size: 14 residues. Trimming took off 0 bases at V and 3 bases at J, with 6 bases between the two ends. Germline values: CDR1 SGHNT, CDR2 YYREEE (reference sequence). The CDR3: CASSLGLSNEKLFF. The CDR3 nucleotides read TGTGCCAGCAGCTTGGGGCTCTCTAATGAAAAACTGTTTTTT.

J is TRBJ1-2 and V is TRBV6-1; D perhaps matches TRBD1 (5 bases). V was trimmed by 7 bases and J by 3 bases, leaving 12 bases between them. This CDR3 has 13 amino acids. The germline V gene encodes CDR1 MNHNS and CDR2 SASEGT. CDR3 amino acids: CASTPGADYGYTF. As DNA, the CDR3 is TGTGCCAGCACACCTGGGGCTGACTATGGCTACACCTTC.

The gene calls are TRBV7-9 and TRBJ2-7; 11 bases match TRBD2. Trimming removed 3 bases from V and 5 bases from J; junction bases left unmatched: 3. Germline assignment: CDR1 SEHNR and CDR2 FQNEAQ (reference sequence). The CDR3 length is 14 residues. Here the CDR3 reads CASSFLAGGHEQYF. CDR3 coding DNA: TGTGCCAGCAGCTTCCTAGCGGGAGGCCACGAGCAGTACTTC.

The rearrangement links TRBV9 to TRBJ1-5; D is unresolved. Trimming left V 8 bases short and J 4 bases short, with 16 bases between. This CDR3 is built from 14 residues. Germline CDR1 reads SGDLS; CDR2 reads YYNGEE. The chain's CDR3 is CASRIEGGNQPQHF. Written as DNA, the CDR3 is TGTGCCAGTCGCATTGAAGGTGGTAATCAGCCCCAGCATTTT.

This sequence joins TRBV15 and TRBJ2-1; 15 bases are a match to TRBD2. V gave up 5 bases and J gave up 7 bases; unmatched junction bases: 6. The germline V gene has CDR1 LNHNV and CDR2 YYDKDF (reference sequence). This CDR3 region has 16 residues. The CDR3, as DNA: TGTGCCACCAGCGAGGGACTAGCGGGAGGTTGGAATGAGCAGTTCTTC. Translating it yields CATSEGLAGGWNEQFF.

This clone is classed as medium-sized. Other DNA sequences from this sample encode an identical CDR3 as well. The chain has TRBV4-2 and TRBJ2-1, with 10 bases lining up with TRBD2. CDR1 is LGHNA, CDR2 YNFKEQ, per germline. Losses at the gene ends were 1 base for V and 8 bases for J; bases not matched to a gene: 8. This CDR3 has 16 amino acids. The CDR3 protein is CASSQAASGSFHEQFF. CDR3 bases: TGTGCCAGCAGCCAAGCGGCTAGCGGGAGTTTCCATGAGCAGTTCTTC.

This chain connects TRBV28 to TRBJ2-5; D may be TRBD1 (6 bases). The ends were cut back, 7 bases at V and 1 base at J, with 16 bases in the middle. The CDR3 is made up of 15 amino acids. Germline V CDR1 and CDR2: MDHEN, SYDVKM. The CDR3 reads CASKPLRGPQETQYF. The CDR3 DNA reads as TGTGCCAGCAAACCTCTCAGGGGCCCCCAAGAGACCCAGTACTTC.

CDR3 DNA sequence: TGTGCCAGCAGCGCGGGACTGACGGTGATCGATGAGCAGTTCTTC. It specifies CASSAGLTVIDEQFF. V gene TRBV7-3 combines with J gene TRBJ2-1; D might be TRBD2 (6 bases). V was cut by 5 bases and J by 8 bases, with 19 bases left in between. The germline V gene encodes CDR1 SGHTA and CDR2 FQGTGA. CDR3 size: 15 residues. The full variable domain, in which reference TRBV7-3 and TRBJ2-1 provide the parts outside the CDR3, is GAGVSQTPSNKVTEKGKYVELRCDPISGHTALYWYRQSLGQGPEFLIYFQGTGAADDSGLPNDRFFAVRPEGSVSTLKIQRTERGDSAVYLCASSAGLTVIDEQFFGPGTRLTVL.

This clone was seen only once. The rearrangement joins TRBV5-1 to TRBJ2-7, with TRBD2 as a possible D gene (5 bases). This CDR3 region has 14 residues. Trimming cost V 0 bases and J 4 bases, with 11 bases left between them. Per the germline V gene, CDR1 is SGHRS and CDR2 is YFSETQ. CDR3 in DNA: TGCGCCAGCAGCTTGGCCTTCGGGGATTACGAGCAGTACTTC. Residues: CASSLAFGDYEQYF.

Comment on this clone: The junction departs from the called germline gene at one end, perhaps through a read error. J is TRBJ2-7 and V is TRBV6-1; D not resolved. Germline V CDR1 and CDR2: MNHNS, SASEGT. This CDR3 is built from 14 residues. The CDR3 loop is CAISDQASSYEQYF. CDR3 coding DNA: TGTGCCATCAGTGATCAGGCGAGCTCCTACGAGCAGTACTTC.

The rearrangement joins TRBV11-2 to TRBJ2-7, with TRBD2 identical over 11 bases. The CDR3 extends over 17 amino acids. CDR1 SGHAT and CDR2 FQNNGV come from the germline V gene. After removal of 6 bases from V and 6 bases from J, the junction contained 16 bases not matched to a gene. The CDR3 DNA is TGTGCCAGCAGTGGCGGGACTAGCGGATCCCGGGCCGGCGAGCAGTACTTC. This codes for CASSGGTSGSRAGEQYF.

The rearrangement uses TRBV18 and TRBJ2-1; D might be TRBD1 (6 bases). There are 16 residues in the CDR3. In germline, CDR1 is KGHSH, CDR2 LQKENI. V gave up 6 bases and J gave up 0 bases, with 15 bases separating them. CDR3 loop: CASSLPGQGSYNEQFF. The CDR3 coding sequence is TGTGCCAGCTCCCTCCCGGGACAAGGCTCCTACAATGAGCAGTTCTTC.

The genes are TRBV5-1 and TRBJ2-7; 9 nucleotides match TRBD1. Looked up from germline, CDR1 is SGHRS and CDR2 is YFSETQ. The CDR3 has 14 residues. J lost 5 bases, V lost 4 bases, and 7 bases had no gene match. CDR3 bases: TGCGCCAGCAGCCCTTCGGGACAGGGCGACGAGCAGTACTTC. Its protein product is CASSPSGQGDEQYF.

The chain is built from TRBV30 and TRBJ1-3, with no clear D. The ends were cut back, 4 bases at V and 8 bases at J, with 18 bases in the middle. CDR3 length: 14 amino acids. From germline, CDR1 is GTSNPN and CDR2 SVGIG (reference sequence). The CDR3 nucleotides are TGTGCCTGGACTTCCGATCCTCTTGGCGACACCATATATTTT. This codes for CAWTSDPLGDTIYF. Full variable domain (rest looked up from reference TRBV30 and TRBJ1-3): SQTIHQWPATLVQPVGSPLSLECTVEGTSNPNLYWYRQAAGRGLQLLFYSVGIGQISSEVPQNLSASRPQDRQFILSSKKLLLSDSGFYLCAWTSDPLGDTIYFGEGSWLTVV.

Remarks on this clone: It is likely a read error: a sequence one base away is far more abundant. At the DNA level, this CDR3 is encoded by other sequences in the same sample as well. The V call is TRBV4-1, the J call TRBJ2-7, with 11 bases that match TRBD2. Germline CDR1 and CDR2: MGHRA and YSYEKL. This CDR3 has 15 residues. The CDR3 protein is CASSRPGLADYEQYF. CDR3 in DNA: TGCGCCAGCAGCCGGCCGGGACTAGCGGACTACGAGCAATACTTC.

In its sample, this clone was seen a few times. The V gene is TRBV28, the J gene TRBJ1-3, with D possibly TRBD1 on 5 matching bases. Looked up from germline, CDR1 is MDHEN and CDR2 is SYDVKM. The CDR3 is made up of 12 amino acids. V was clipped by 8 bases and J by 4 bases, with 9 bases between them. For the CDR3, the DNA is TGTGCCAGCGACAGTTTGGGAAACACCATATATTTT. This gives the protein CASDSLGNTIYF.

J is TRBJ2-7 and V is TRBV11-2; D is possibly TRBD1 (6 bases). Germline CDR1 and CDR2: SGHAT and FQNNGV. V lost 1 base to trimming and J lost 1 base, with 17 bases between them. This CDR3 region has 17 residues. The CDR3 DNA is TGTGCCAGCAGCTTAGGGTTAGGGCAGGGGACATCCTACGAGCAGTACTTC. Translating gives CASSLGLGQGTSYEQYF.

This clone was observed many times. The V and J genes are TRBV7-9 and TRBJ2-3, with D hard to call. Trimming removed 1 base at V and 8 bases at J, with 7 bases between. The CDR3 is 12 amino acids. Germline V gene data show CDR1 as SEHNR and CDR2 as FQNEAQ (reference sequence). This chain's CDR3 is CASSLDRSTQYF. The CDR3, as DNA: TGTGCCAGCAGCTTAGATCGGTCTACGCAGTATTTT. Using reference TRBV7-9 and TRBJ2-3 for the parts outside the CDR3, the full variable domain is DTGVSQNPRHKITKRGQNVTFRCDPISEHNRLYWYRQTLGQGPEFLTYFQNEAQLEKSRLLSDRFSAERPKGSFSTLEIQRTEQGDSAMYLCASSLDRSTQYFGPGTRLTVL.

The gene calls are TRBV7-2 and TRBJ2-7; 7 bases agree with TRBD2. Per germline, CDR1 SGHTA and CDR2 FQGNSA. The trim removed 3 bases at V and 6 bases at J, leaving 5 bases unmatched. CDR3 size: 13 residues. The CDR3 bases are TGTGCCAGCAGCTTGGGGGGGGACCGCGAGCAGTACTTC. Translation gives CASSLGGDREQYF.

The V gene is TRBV13, the J gene TRBJ2-2; 7 positions agree with TRBD2. The CDR3 is 14 amino acids. The V gene end was trimmed by 8 bases and the J gene end by 4 bases; junction bases not matched to a gene: 7. Germline CDR1 is PRHDT and CDR2 is FYEKMQ (reference sequence). The CDR3 DNA reads as TGTGCCAGCCGGCTGGGCGGGGGCACCGGGGAGCTGTTTTTT. This codes for CASRLGGGTGELFF.

This chain connects TRBV7-2 to TRBJ2-7, with D unresolved. V lost 2 bases and J lost 2, with 10 bases in between. The CDR3 runs to 14 residues. Germline CDR1 is SGHTA and CDR2 is FQGNSA. The CDR3 nucleotides are TGTGCCAGCAGCTTACCGTCTGTTGCCTACGAGCAGTACTTC. Residues: CASSLPSVAYEQYF.

On this clone: Only one base separates this from a far larger clonotype, so it likely reflects a read error. The chain couples TRBV28 to TRBJ1-2; maybe TRBD1 (5 bases). V was trimmed by 7 bases and J by 1 base, leaving 19 bases between them. The CDR3 totals 16 residues. The V gene's germline CDR1 is MDHEN and CDR2 SYDVKM. Written as DNA, the CDR3 is TGTGCCAGCAAGGATCGATCAGGGCTAGTTAACTATGGCTACACCTTC. Its protein product is CASKDRSGLVNYGYTF.

The genes are TRBV2 and TRBJ2-7; D ambiguous. The CDR3 runs 13 residues. The ends were cut back, 11 bases at V and 5 bases at J, with 19 bases in the middle. CDR1 SNHLY and CDR2 FYNNEI come from the germline V gene. The CDR3 coding sequence is TGTGCCGTCTCAGGCCTAAATAGGGACGAGCAGTACTTC. Encoded protein: CAVSGLNRDEQYF.